The 20 T cell receptor beta chains below were found in one sample sequenced in a study of shared clonotypes between healthy human individuals. Assay: immunoSEQ multiplex PCR; the TCRdb copy retains only in-frame clones and omits some. This sample has more than 2 million clones, with 95% found just once. The sequencing sample was made of naive CD4+ T cells sorted from blood. Subset meaning: CD45RA+ positively selected. These receptors were collected from a man younger than 35 in good health.

This rearrangement joins TRBV2 to TRBJ2-3; TRBD1 matches 8 bases. The CDR3 runs 14 residues. The V gene end was trimmed by 3 bases and the J gene end by 5 bases; junction bases not matched to a gene: 4. Germline V lookup: CDR1 SNHLY, CDR2 FYNNEI. This chain's CDR3 is CASSDQGAGDTQYF. CDR3 in DNA: TGTGCCAGCAGTGATCAGGGGGCAGGAGATACGCAGTATTTT.

The V call is TRBV28, the J call TRBJ1-1, with 7 bases fitting TRBD1. Germline V gene lookup returns CDR1 MDHEN and CDR2 SYDVKM. V was pared by 2 bases and J by 3 bases, with 9 bases of the junction left unmatched. The CDR3 length is 16 residues. The CDR3, as DNA: TGTGCCAGCAGTTTACAGGGGACAGCTTCCTACACTGAAGCTTTCTTT. Translated: CASSLQGTASYTEAFF.

In regard to this clone: Within the sample, other DNA sequences also encode this same CDR3. The chain recombines TRBV30 with TRBJ2-5; D unclear. V shed 0 bases and J shed 4 bases, with 9 bases lying between them. CDR1 and CDR2 (germline): GTSNPN, SVGIG (reference sequence). This CDR3 has 13 residues. Written as DNA, the CDR3 is TGTGCCTGGAGTGTTGGGTTTAGAGAGACCCAGTACTTC. This gives the protein CAWSVGFRETQYF.

In DNA, the CDR3 is TGTGCCAGCAGGACTACAGGGGAGGTGCATGGCTACACCTTC. Translating gives CASRTTGEVHGYTF. V usage is TRBV6-1 and J usage is TRBJ1-2; 7 bases agree with TRBD1. The J segment lost 6 bases and the V segment lost 6 bases, leaving 10 bases of the junction unmatched. Germline-derived CDR1 and CDR2 are MNHNS and SASEGT. This CDR3 has 14 amino acids.

The rearrangement links TRBV4-2 to TRBJ2-2, with D unclear. The CDR3 sequence is 18 residues long. Germline CDR1 reads LGHNA; CDR2 reads YNFKEQ. Between the trimmed V and J ends, which lost 1 base and 4 bases, there was a span of 19 bases. The CDR3 DNA reads as TGTGCCAGCAGCCAAGTGTCGTTGGCCCTTCCTTTCACCGGGGAGCTGTTTTTT. Amino acid sequence: CASSQVSLALPFTGELFF.

This chain links TRBV30 with TRBJ1-6; D is unclear. Germline V gene data show CDR1 as GTSNPN and CDR2 as SVGIG (reference sequence). Trimming left V 0 bases short and J 7 bases short, with 7 bases between. CDR3 length equals 13 residues. The CDR3 sequence: CAWSVANNSPLHF. The CDR3 DNA reads TGTGCCTGGAGTGTTGCTAACAATTCACCCCTCCACTTT.

Worth noting for this clone: Other DNA sequences in this specimen translate into the identical CDR3. The gene calls are TRBV30 and TRBJ1-3; D not resolved. V was shortened by 2 bases and J by 3 bases, with 2 bases between the two germline ends. From germline, CDR1 is GTSNPN and CDR2 SVGIG (reference sequence). The CDR3 is 11 residues long. DNA for the CDR3: TGTGCCTGGAGTCTTGGAAACACCATATATTTT. Encoded protein: CAWSLGNTIYF.

The genes are TRBV5-1 and TRBJ2-3; D is perhaps TRBD1 or TRBD2 (5 bases each). The CDR3 has 16 residues. The V and J ends lost 0 bases and 3 bases respectively, with 14 bases between them. The germline gives CDR1 SGHRS, CDR2 YFSETQ. The CDR3 nucleotides read TGCGCCAGCAGCTTGGAGGGACGCGACAGTACAGATACGCAGTATTTT. It encodes CASSLEGRDSTDTQYF.

V gene TRBV6-1 combines with J gene TRBJ2-3, with TRBD1 identical over 7 bases. The CDR3 totals 15 residues. Unmatched junction bases numbered 4, after V lost 2 bases and J lost 2 bases. Per germline, CDR1 MNHNS and CDR2 SASEGT. CDR3 DNA sequence: TGTGCCAGCAGTGAATTACAGGGGCCCACAGATACGCAGTATTTT. Protein product: CASSELQGPTDTQYF.

This clone was seen at least ten times. The same CDR3 also results from other DNA sequences found in this sample. V and J are TRBV27 and TRBJ2-7, with D perhaps assigned TRBD1 or TRBD2 (5 bases each). V was shortened by 2 bases and J by 4 bases, with 9 bases between the two germline ends. There are 13 residues in the CDR3. Germline assignment: CDR1 MNHEY and CDR2 SMNVEV (reference sequence). The CDR3: CASSLTGPYEQYF. CDR3 sequence (DNA): TGTGCCAGCAGTTTAACGGGGCCTTACGAGCAGTACTTC.

The CDR3 nucleotides are TGCGCCAGCAGCTCCTCCAACAGGGTACGGGCTGAAGCTTTCTTT. Protein product: CASSSSNRVRAEAFF. V is TRBV5-1 and J is TRBJ1-1, with D perhaps TRBD1 (6 bases). Germline CDR1 and CDR2: SGHRS and YFSETQ. Deletions cut 3 bases from V and 6 bases from J, with 18 bases between. The CDR3 spans 15 residues.

The genes are TRBV28 and TRBJ1-4, with 10 bases identical to TRBD1. This CDR3 has 16 amino acids. V dropped 5 bases and J dropped 6; count of bases not matched to a gene: 9. Per germline, CDR1 MDHEN and CDR2 SYDVKM. This CDR3 is CASSTSGQGRDEKLFF. DNA of the CDR3: TGTGCCAGCAGTACCTCGGGACAGGGGCGGGATGAAAAACTGTTTTTT.

As for this clone: At the DNA level, this CDR3 is encoded by other sequences in the same sample as well. The CDR3 region is CASSVEGNSNQPQHF. The CDR3 nucleotides are TGTGCCAGCAGCGTAGAGGGAAATAGCAATCAGCCCCAGCATTTT. The chain joins TRBV9 to TRBJ1-5, with D unresolved. There are 15 residues in the CDR3. The V end was cut by 0 bases, the J end by 0 bases, with 7 bases between. CDR1 and CDR2 from the germline V gene are SGDLS and YYNGEE.

The chain employs TRBV6-1 and TRBJ2-7; 10 bases fit TRBD2. The CDR3 has 15 amino acids. The germline CDR1 and CDR2 sequences are MNHNS and SASEGT. After removal of 2 bases from V and 7 bases from J, the junction contained 8 bases not matched to a gene. CDR3 protein: CASSERTSGPGEQYF. The CDR3 nucleotides are TGTGCCAGCAGTGAAAGGACTAGCGGACCGGGGGAGCAGTACTTC.

The chain joins TRBV19 to TRBJ2-7; 7 bases align to TRBD1. The CDR3 spans 14 residues. After removal of 5 bases from V and 3 bases from J, the junction contained 7 bases not matched to a gene. Germline V lookup: CDR1 LNHDA, CDR2 SQIVND (reference sequence). The CDR3 sequence is CASSSTRGIYEQYF. The CDR3 DNA reads as TGTGCCAGTAGTTCTACCAGGGGGATCTACGAGCAGTACTTC. The complete variable domain, with remaining parts taken from reference TRBV19 and TRBJ2-7, reads DGGITQSPKYLFRKEGQNVTLSCEQNLNHDAMYWYRQDPGQGLRLIYYSQIVNDFQKGDIAEGYSVSREKKESFPLTVTSAQKNPTAFYLCASSSTRGIYEQYFGPGTRLTVT.

The rearrangement uses TRBV19 and TRBJ2-5, with TRBD2 as a possible D gene (5 bases). The CDR3 contains 13 residues. V was pared by 6 bases and J by 6 bases, with 14 bases between. Germline CDR1 is LNHDA and CDR2 is SQIVND (reference sequence). This chain's CDR3 is CASRFAGGKTQYF. The CDR3 nucleotides are TGTGCCAGTAGATTCGCGGGTGGAAAGACCCAGTACTTC.

The rearrangement joins TRBV9 to TRBJ1-1; D is ambiguous. Trimming took off 0 bases at V and 1 base at J, with 22 bases between the two ends. Germline V lookup: CDR1 SGDLS, CDR2 YYNGEE. The CDR3 is made up of 19 amino acids. Here the CDR3 DNA reads TGTGCCAGCAGCGTAGTTCGAGTCGCCCCAGGTGGCCAGAACACTGAAGCTTTCTTT. Protein: CASSVVRVAPGGQNTEAFF.

The gene calls are TRBV5-1 and TRBJ2-3; 7 bases map to TRBD2. Germline V gene data show CDR1 as SGHRS and CDR2 as YFSETQ. The CDR3 sequence is 17 residues long. Trimming removed 4 bases from V and 5 bases from J; junction bases left unmatched: 16. The CDR3 region has the DNA TGCGCCAGCAGCGGACGGGGAGCGGGAATCGGTAAAGATACGCAGTATTTT. It specifies CASSGRGAGIGKDTQYF.

This chain joins TRBV30 and TRBJ1-2; D is possibly TRBD1 (6 bases). The CDR3 runs 15 residues. Trimming stripped 4 bases from V and 2 bases from J, with 17 bases between. Germline V gives CDR1 GTSNPN, CDR2 SVGIG (reference sequence). CDR3 protein: CAWTRGQQNNYGYTF. Written as DNA, the CDR3 is TGTGCCTGGACCCGCGGACAGCAAAACAACTATGGCTACACCTTC. The entire variable domain, with the rest obtained from reference TRBV30 and TRBJ1-2, is as follows: SQTIHQWPATLVQPVGSPLSLECTVEGTSNPNLYWYRQAAGRGLQLLFYSVGIGQISSEVPQNLSASRPQDRQFILSSKKLLLSDSGFYLCAWTRGQQNNYGYTFGSGTRLTVV.

The chain is built from TRBV9 and TRBJ2-3, with a tentative D call TRBD1 (5 bases). Germline values: CDR1 SGDLS, CDR2 YYNGEE. CDR3 length: 16 residues. V lost 4 bases, J lost 3 bases, and 18 bases lay in between. The CDR3 DNA reads as TGTGCCAGCAGCCCACCATCTAGGGGCCTGACAGATACGCAGTATTTT. It specifies CASSPPSRGLTDTQYF. Full variable domain (outside the CDR3, taken from reference TRBV9 and TRBJ2-3): DSGVTQTPKHLITATGQRVTLRCSPRSGDLSVYWYQQSLDQGLQFLIQYYNGEERAKGNILERFSAQQFPDLHSELNLSSLELGDSALYFCASSPPSRGLTDTQYFGPGTRLTVL.